What follows are 5 T cell receptor beta chains derived from one specimen sequenced in a study of cytomegalovirus exposure and HLA in healthy donors. This PCR relied on a set of 60 Vbeta primers and 13 Jbeta primers. Measured with immunoSEQ multiplex PCR; TCRdb has only the in-frame clones, and not every one. The table has around 140,000 clones, 70% to 85% seen once. The material sequenced was PBMCs. The receptors were gathered from a woman between 55 and 75 years old in good health and CMV-seropositive.

The chain links TRBV9 to TRBJ1-1, with 7 nucleotides matching TRBD1. The CDR3 totals 12 residues. Trimming cost V 7 bases and J 2 bases; bases outside gene matches: 2. Germline CDR1 SGDLS, CDR2 YYNGEE. The CDR3 DNA follows: TGTGCCAGCGGGGACAGAAACACTGAAGCTTTCTTT. Translating gives CASGDRNTEAFF.

V usage is TRBV6-1 and J usage is TRBJ2-7, with TRBD1 matching 8 bases. CDR1 is MNHNS and CDR2 is SASEGT in the germline V gene. Trimming cost V 7 bases and J 1 base; bases outside gene matches: 6. This CDR3 spans 14 amino acids. CDR3 sequence reads: CASNQDRVSYEQYF. CDR3 sequence (DNA): TGTGCCAGCAACCAGGACAGGGTGTCCTACGAGCAGTACTTC.

This chain connects TRBV27 to TRBJ1-5; the D gene is possibly TRBD1 (6 bases). The germline CDR1 and CDR2 sequences are MNHEY and SMNVEV (reference sequence). The V gene lost 4 bases and the J gene lost 0 bases, with 13 bases spanning the gap. This CDR3 spans 16 amino acids. The DNA of the CDR3 is TGTGCCAGCAGTTCTAACCGGGACATTAGCAATCAGCCCCAGCATTTT. It is translated as CASSSNRDISNQPQHF.

This clone is labeled as medium-sized (0.01 to 0.1%). The gene calls are TRBV28 and TRBJ2-7, with 7 bases matching TRBD1. V trimming: 6 bases; J trimming: 1 base; junction bases outside the gene matches: 15. Germline V lookup: CDR1 MDHEN, CDR2 SYDVKM. There are 17 residues in the CDR3. CDR3 bases: TGTGCCAGCAGCCCCGTACTCTTCGGGACAGCATCCTACGAGCAGTACTTC. It specifies CASSPVLFGTASYEQYF.

V is TRBV5-1 and J is TRBJ1-4; possibly TRBD1 for D (5 bases). CDR3 length equals 13 residues. Germline CDR1 is SGHRS and CDR2 is YFSETQ. Trimming stripped 2 bases from V and 8 bases from J, with 10 bases between. CDR3 protein: CASSFRVDEKLFF. In DNA, the CDR3 is TGCGCCAGCAGCTTCAGGGTTGACGAAAAACTGTTTTTT.